These 14 T cell receptor beta chains were sequenced from one sample in a study of T cells after yellow fever vaccination. From the 5' RACE reads, TCRdb called clonotypes with MiXCR, one entry per CDR3 protein. Of about 320,000 distinct CDR3 sequences in the sample, 4% to 5.5% were seen once. This material consisted of PBMCs, taken 15 days after the yellow fever booster vaccination. The receptors derive from a man younger than 35 who received the YFV17D yellow fever vaccine.

This clonotype was seen ten or more times. V gene TRBV18 combines with J gene TRBJ2-7; no definite D call. CDR1 and CDR2 (germline): KGHSH, LQKENI. V was cut by 0 bases and J by 3 bases, with 0 bases left in between. The CDR3 has 11 amino acids. The CDR3 protein is CASSPPYEQYV. The CDR3, as DNA: TGTGCCAGCTCACCACCCTACGAGCAGTACGTC.

In its sample, this clonotype was seen a few times. This chain joins TRBV7-9 and TRBJ2-7; 9 bases are shared with TRBD1. V was clipped by 4 bases and J by 2 bases; unmatched bases: 12. CDR1 is SEHNR and CDR2 is FQNEAQ in the germline V gene (reference sequence). The CDR3 is 17 amino acids. The CDR3 nucleotides read TGTGCCAGCAGCTCCGGGACAGGGCGAAGCCTCCCCTACGAGCAGTACTTC. It specifies CASSSGTGRSLPYEQYF.

This clonotype was seen more than once but under ten times. This chain links TRBV5-1 with TRBJ2-1; 9 positions agree with TRBD2. Trimming took 2 bases from V and 1 from J; bases not matched to a gene: 4. The CDR3 loop spans 16 amino acids. The germline V gene has CDR1 SGHRS and CDR2 YFSETQ. The CDR3 loop is CASSLVTSGSYNEQFF. The CDR3 coding sequence is TGCGCCAGCAGCTTAGTAACTAGCGGGTCCTACAATGAGCAGTTCTTC.

The chain combines TRBV7-2 with TRBJ1-6; 7 bases are shared with TRBD1. J lost 3 bases, V lost 3 bases, and 2 bases had no gene match. CDR3 length: 15 amino acids. Germline CDR1 and CDR2: SGHTA and FQGNSA. The CDR3 loop reads CASSFRQGYNSPLHF. In DNA form, the CDR3 reads TGTGCCAGCAGCTTCCGACAGGGCTATAATTCACCCCTCCACTTT.

The chain couples TRBV20-1 to TRBJ2-7; 10 nucleotides match TRBD2. The V gene end was trimmed by 0 bases and the J gene end by 3 bases; junction bases not matched to a gene: 11. Germline V gene data show CDR1 as DFQATT and CDR2 as SNEGSKA (reference sequence). The CDR3 spans 17 residues. Here the CDR3 reads CSARDLFASGGIYEQYF. The CDR3 DNA reads TGCAGTGCTAGAGATCTCTTTGCTAGCGGGGGAATCTACGAGCAGTACTTC.

This clonotype was detected a few times. The chain employs TRBV7-2 and TRBJ2-1; 9 bases line up with TRBD2. V lost 1 base, J lost 7 bases, and 5 bases stayed unmatched. The CDR3 is 15 residues long. Germline V gene lookup returns CDR1 SGHTA and CDR2 FQGNSA. The CDR3 loop reads CASSLGLAGKNEQFF. For the CDR3, the DNA is TGTGCCAGCAGCTTAGGGCTAGCGGGGAAAAATGAGCAGTTCTTC.

This chain joins TRBV2 and TRBJ1-1; D not resolved. The CDR3 covers 14 residues. Per germline, CDR1 SNHLY and CDR2 FYNNEI. V lost 4 bases and J 1 base, leaving 10 bases between the germline ends. The CDR3 loop is CASSVDPGNTEAFF. The CDR3 bases are TGTGCCAGCAGTGTCGACCCAGGGAACACTGAAGCTTTCTTT.

This clonotype was found a few times. CDR3 residues: CSARGRTGDHEQYV. The CDR3 DNA sequence: TGCAGTGCTAGAGGTCGGACAGGGGATCACGAGCAGTACGTC. The chain carries TRBV20-1 and TRBJ2-7; the match to TRBD1 covers 9 bases. CDR3 length: 14 residues. V lost 1 base and J lost 5; bases outside the gene matches: 6. CDR1 is DFQATT, CDR2 SNEGSKA, per germline (reference sequence).

This clonotype was picked up a small number of times. The V call is TRBV20-1, the J call TRBJ2-3, with TRBD1 matching over 11 bases. The germline V gene encodes CDR1 DFQATT and CDR2 SNEGSKA (reference sequence). Losses at the gene ends were 8 bases for V and 2 bases for J; bases not matched to a gene: 12. The CDR3 is made up of 16 amino acids. CDR3 DNA sequence: TGCAGTACCCGCTTCTCGGACAGGGGGCCCACAGATACGCAGTATTTT. This translates into CSTRFSDRGPTDTQYF.

This clonotype was observed many times. The chain carries TRBV12-3 or TRBV12-4 and TRBJ1-1; a weak D match, TRBD1 (5 bases). The CDR3 contains 16 residues. Trimming pared 3 bases from V and 8 bases from J, leaving 22 bases between. Here the CDR3 DNA reads TGTGCCAGCAGTTTTGGAGACAGAGACCAAATTAGAGAAGCTTTCTTT. Its translation: CASSFGDRDQIREAFF.

There are many counts of this clonotype. The chain joins TRBV29-1 to TRBJ2-3; unclear D gene. The CDR3 has 12 residues. V was shortened by 6 bases and J by 0 bases, with 7 bases between the two germline ends. Germline V gene data show CDR1 as SQVTM and CDR2 as ANQGSEA. The DNA for the CDR3 is TGCAGCGTCGACTGGAGCACAGATACGCAGTATTTT. Its protein is CSVDWSTDTQYF.

This clonotype was counted at least ten times. The J gene is TRBJ1-1, the V gene TRBV20-1; D uncertain. Germline CDR1 and CDR2: DFQATT and SNEGSKA (reference sequence). There are 12 residues in the CDR3. Trimming cost V 2 bases and J 1 base, with 5 bases left between them. The CDR3 sequence: CSARSGNTEAFF. The CDR3 DNA follows: TGCAGTGCTAGATCCGGGAACACTGAAGCTTTCTTT.

This clonotype turned up a few times. V gene TRBV11-2 combines with J gene TRBJ2-7, with D unclear. In germline, CDR1 is SGHAT, CDR2 FQNNGV. The CDR3 loop spans 12 amino acids. V shed 4 bases and J shed 4 bases, with 8 bases lying between them. CDR3 nucleotides: TGTGCCAGCAGCTCCCCCGGGTACGAGCAGTACGTC. Its translation is CASSSPGYEQYV.

In this sample, this clonotype turned up a few times. This CDR3 reads CASSPDRASYEQYF. The CDR3 bases are TGTGCCAGCAGCCCGGACAGGGCCTCCTACGAGCAGTACTTC. This chain uses TRBV5-4 with TRBJ2-7, with 8 bases fitting TRBD1. This CDR3 comprises 14 residues. CDR1 and CDR2 from the germline V gene are SGHNT and YYREEE (reference sequence). Trimming at V came to 4 bases and at J to 0 bases, leaving 3 bases not matched to a gene.